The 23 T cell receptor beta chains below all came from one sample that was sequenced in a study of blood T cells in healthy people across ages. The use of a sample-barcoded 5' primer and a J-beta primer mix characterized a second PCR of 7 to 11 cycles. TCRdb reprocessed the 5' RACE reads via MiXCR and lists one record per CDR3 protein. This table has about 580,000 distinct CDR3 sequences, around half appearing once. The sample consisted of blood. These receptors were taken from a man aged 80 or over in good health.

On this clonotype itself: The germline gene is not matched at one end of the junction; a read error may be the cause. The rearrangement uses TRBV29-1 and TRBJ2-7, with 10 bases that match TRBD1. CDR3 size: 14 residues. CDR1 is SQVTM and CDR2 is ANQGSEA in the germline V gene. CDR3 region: CSVEEWTGGSEPYF. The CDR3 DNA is TGCAGCGTTGAAGAGTGGACAGGGGGGTCCGAGCCGTACTTC.

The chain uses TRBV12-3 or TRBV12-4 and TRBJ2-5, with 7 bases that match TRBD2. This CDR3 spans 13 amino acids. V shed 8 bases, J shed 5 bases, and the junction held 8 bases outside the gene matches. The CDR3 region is CASGTSEAETQYF. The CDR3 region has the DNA TGTGCCAGCGGTACTAGCGAGGCGGAGACCCAGTACTTC.

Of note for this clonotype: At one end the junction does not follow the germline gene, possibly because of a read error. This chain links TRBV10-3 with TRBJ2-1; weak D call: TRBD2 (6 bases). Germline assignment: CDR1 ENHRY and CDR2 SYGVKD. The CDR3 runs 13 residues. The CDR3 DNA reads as TGTGCCACCAGTGAGAGACTAGACCGTGAGCAGTTCTTC. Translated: CATSERLDREQFF.

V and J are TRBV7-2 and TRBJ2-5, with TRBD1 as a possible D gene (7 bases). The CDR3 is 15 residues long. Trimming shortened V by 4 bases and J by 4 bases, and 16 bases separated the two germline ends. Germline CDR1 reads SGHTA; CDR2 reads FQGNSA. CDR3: CASSYQGGGRETQYF. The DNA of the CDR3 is TGTGCCAGCAGCTACCAAGGAGGGGGCCGAGAGACCCAGTACTTC.

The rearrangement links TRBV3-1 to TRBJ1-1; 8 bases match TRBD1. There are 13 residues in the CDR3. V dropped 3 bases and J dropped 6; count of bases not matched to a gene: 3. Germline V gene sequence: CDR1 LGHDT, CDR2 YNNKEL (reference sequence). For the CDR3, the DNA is TGTGCCAGCAGCCAGTTGACAGGGGCTGAAGCTTTCTTT. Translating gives CASSQLTGAEAFF.

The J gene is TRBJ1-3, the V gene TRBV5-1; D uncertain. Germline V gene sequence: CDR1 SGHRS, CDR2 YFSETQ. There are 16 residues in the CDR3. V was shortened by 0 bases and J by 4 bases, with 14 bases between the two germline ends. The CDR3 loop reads CASSLDARKHGNTIYF. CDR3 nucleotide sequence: TGCGCCAGCAGCTTGGATGCACGGAAGCACGGAAACACCATATATTTT.

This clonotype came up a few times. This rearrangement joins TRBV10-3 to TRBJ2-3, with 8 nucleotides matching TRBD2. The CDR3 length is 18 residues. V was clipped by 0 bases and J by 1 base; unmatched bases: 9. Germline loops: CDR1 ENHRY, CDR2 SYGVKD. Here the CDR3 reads CAISESAGGLPRTDTQYF. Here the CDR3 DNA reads TGTGCCATCAGTGAGTCGGCGGGGGGTCTTCCCCGCACAGATACGCAGTATTTT.

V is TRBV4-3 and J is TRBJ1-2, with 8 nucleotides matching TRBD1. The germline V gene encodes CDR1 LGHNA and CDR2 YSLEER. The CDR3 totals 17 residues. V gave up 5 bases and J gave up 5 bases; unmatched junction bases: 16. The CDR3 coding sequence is TGCGCCAGCAGCAAATCCGGGACAGGCGCCTACATTTATGGCTACACCTTC. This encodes CASSKSGTGAYIYGYTF.

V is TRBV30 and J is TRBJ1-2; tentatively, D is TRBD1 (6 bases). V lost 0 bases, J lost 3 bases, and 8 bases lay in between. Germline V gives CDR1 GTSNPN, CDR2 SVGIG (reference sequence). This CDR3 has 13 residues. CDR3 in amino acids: CAWSVQGYYGYTF. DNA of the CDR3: TGTGCCTGGAGTGTACAGGGTTACTATGGCTACACCTTC.

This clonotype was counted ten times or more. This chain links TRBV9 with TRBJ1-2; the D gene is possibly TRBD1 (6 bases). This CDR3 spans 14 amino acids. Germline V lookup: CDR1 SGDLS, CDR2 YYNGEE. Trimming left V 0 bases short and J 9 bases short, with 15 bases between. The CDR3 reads CASSVEGGTKSYTF. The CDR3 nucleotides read TGTGCCAGCAGCGTAGAAGGGGGGACGAAGAGCTACACCTTC.

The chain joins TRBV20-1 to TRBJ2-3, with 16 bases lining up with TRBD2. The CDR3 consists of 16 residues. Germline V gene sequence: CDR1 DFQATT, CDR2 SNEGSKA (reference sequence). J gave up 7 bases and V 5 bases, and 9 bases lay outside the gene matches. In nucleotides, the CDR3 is TGCAGTGCTTGTACCGGGACTAGCGGGGGGGCAAATACGCAGTATTTT. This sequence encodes CSACTGTSGGANTQYF.

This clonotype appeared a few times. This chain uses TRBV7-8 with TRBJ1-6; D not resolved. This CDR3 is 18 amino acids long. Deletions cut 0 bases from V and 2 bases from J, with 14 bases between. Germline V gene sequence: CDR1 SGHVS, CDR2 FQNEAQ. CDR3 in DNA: TGTGCCAGCAGCTTAGCGAGTGCAGTGAGCACCTATAATTCACCCCTCCACTTT. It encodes CASSLASAVSTYNSPLHF.

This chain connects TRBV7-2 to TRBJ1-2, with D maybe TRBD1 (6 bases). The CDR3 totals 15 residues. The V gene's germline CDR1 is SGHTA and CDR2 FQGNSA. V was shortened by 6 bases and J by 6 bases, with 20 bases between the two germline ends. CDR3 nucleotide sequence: TGTGCCAGCAGTGAAGGGTTGGGGGCCGTCGATGGCTACACCTTC. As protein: CASSEGLGAVDGYTF.

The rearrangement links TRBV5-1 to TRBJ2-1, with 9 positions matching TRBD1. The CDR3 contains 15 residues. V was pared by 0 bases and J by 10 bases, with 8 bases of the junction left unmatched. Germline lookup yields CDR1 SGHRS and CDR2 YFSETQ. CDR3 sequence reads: CASSLEGQGAREQFF. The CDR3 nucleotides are TGCGCCAGCAGCTTGGAGGGACAGGGCGCCCGGGAGCAGTTCTTC.

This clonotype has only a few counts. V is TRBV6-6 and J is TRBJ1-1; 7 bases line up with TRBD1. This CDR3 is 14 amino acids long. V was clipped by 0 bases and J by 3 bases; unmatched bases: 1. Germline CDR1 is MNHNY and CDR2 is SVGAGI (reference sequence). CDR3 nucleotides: TGTGCCAGCAGTTACTCGGGGACAGACACTGAAGCTTTCTTT. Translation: CASSYSGTDTEAFF.

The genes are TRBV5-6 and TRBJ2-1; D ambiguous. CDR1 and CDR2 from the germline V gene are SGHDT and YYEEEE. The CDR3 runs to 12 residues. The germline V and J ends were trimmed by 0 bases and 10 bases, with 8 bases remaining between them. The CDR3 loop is CASSLARFEQFF. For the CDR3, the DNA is TGTGCCAGCAGCTTGGCTCGGTTCGAGCAGTTCTTC.

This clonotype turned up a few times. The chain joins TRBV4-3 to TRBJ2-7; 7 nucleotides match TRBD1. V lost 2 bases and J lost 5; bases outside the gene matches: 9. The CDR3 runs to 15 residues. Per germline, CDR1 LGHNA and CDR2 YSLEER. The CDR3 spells CASSQSPTGVDEQYF. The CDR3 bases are TGCGCCAGCAGCCAATCCCCAACAGGGGTGGACGAGCAGTACTTC.

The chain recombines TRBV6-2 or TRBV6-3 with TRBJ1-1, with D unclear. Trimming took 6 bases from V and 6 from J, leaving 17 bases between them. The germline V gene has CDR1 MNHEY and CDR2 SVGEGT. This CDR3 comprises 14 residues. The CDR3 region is CASSRAKPGPEAFF. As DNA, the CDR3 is TGTGCCAGCAGCCGGGCCAAACCAGGTCCTGAAGCTTTCTTT.

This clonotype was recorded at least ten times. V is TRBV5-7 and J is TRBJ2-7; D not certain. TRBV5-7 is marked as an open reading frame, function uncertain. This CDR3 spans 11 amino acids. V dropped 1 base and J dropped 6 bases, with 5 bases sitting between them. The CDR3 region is CASSLQAEQYF. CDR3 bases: TGTGCCAGCAGCTTGCAGGCCGAGCAGTACTTC.

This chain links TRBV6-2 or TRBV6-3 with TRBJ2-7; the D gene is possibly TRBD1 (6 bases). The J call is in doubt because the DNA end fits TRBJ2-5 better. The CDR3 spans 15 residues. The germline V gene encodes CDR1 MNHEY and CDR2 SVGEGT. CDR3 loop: CASSPGTRFVETQYF. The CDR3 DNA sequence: TGTGCCAGCAGTCCCGGGACACGCTTTGTGGAGACCCAGTACTTC.

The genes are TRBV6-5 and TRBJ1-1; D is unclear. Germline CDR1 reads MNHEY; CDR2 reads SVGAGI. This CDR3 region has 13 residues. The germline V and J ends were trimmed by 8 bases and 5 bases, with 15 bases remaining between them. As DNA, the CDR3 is TGTGCCAGCCTCGGGCAGGCAGATACTGAAGCTTTCTTT. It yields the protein CASLGQADTEAFF.

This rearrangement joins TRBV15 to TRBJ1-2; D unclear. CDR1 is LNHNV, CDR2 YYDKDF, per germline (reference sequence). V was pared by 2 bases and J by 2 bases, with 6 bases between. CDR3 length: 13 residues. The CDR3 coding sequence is TGTGCCACCAGCAGACCGGAGAACTATGGCTACACCTTC. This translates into CATSRPENYGYTF.

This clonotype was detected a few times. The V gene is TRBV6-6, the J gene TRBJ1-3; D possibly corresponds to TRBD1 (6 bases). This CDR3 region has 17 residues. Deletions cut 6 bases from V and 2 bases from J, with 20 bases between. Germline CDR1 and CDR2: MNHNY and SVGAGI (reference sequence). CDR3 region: CASSHLGGGGTGNTIYF. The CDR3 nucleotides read TGTGCCAGCAGCCACTTAGGGGGAGGGGGAACTGGAAACACCATATATTTT.